Presented here are 5 T cell receptor beta chains from one specimen sequenced in a study of identical twins. MiXCR was run by TCRdb on the 5' RACE reads, yielding one entry per CDR3 protein. The profile covers roughly 1,500,000 distinct CDR3 sequences, with 32% appearing a single time and less than 0.35% taken by the ten largest. Sequences were obtained from cord blood. All receptors come from a newborn girl in good health.

The chain carries TRBV5-1 and TRBJ2-1; D uncertain. The V end lost 4 bases, the J end lost 7 bases, and 6 bases lay between the germline ends. Germline values: CDR1 SGHRS, CDR2 YFSETQ. This CDR3 comprises 11 residues. The CDR3 loop reads CASSVKNEQFF. DNA of the CDR3: TGCGCCAGCAGCGTAAAGAATGAGCAGTTCTTC.

This chain's CDR3 is CSARMPGRNTEAFF. The CDR3 nucleotides read TGCAGTGCTAGAATGCCAGGGCGGAACACTGAAGCTTTCTTT. V usage is TRBV20-1 and J usage is TRBJ1-1, with D possibly being TRBD1 (5 bases). The CDR3 covers 14 residues. Germline CDR1 is DFQATT and CDR2 is SNEGSKA (reference sequence). Trimming took off 2 bases at V and 1 base at J, with 11 bases between the two ends.

Many counts were recorded for this clonotype. The chain joins TRBV21-1 to TRBJ2-4; TRBD2, the D gene given by the table, was not confirmed from the DNA. TRBV21-1 is designated a pseudogene. The CDR3 length is 18 residues. Written as DNA, the CDR3 is TGTGCCAGCAGCCTCTGGACTAGCGGGGGGGCCACCAAAAACATTCAGTACTTC. It translates to CASSLWTSGGATKNIQYF.

CDR3 loop: CASSLDTPHYGYTF. Here the CDR3 DNA reads TGCGCCAGCAGCTTGGATACACCCCACTATGGCTACACCTTC. This chain uses TRBV5-1 with TRBJ1-2; D is unclear. Per germline, CDR1 SGHRS and CDR2 YFSETQ. The V end lost 0 bases, the J end lost 3 bases, and 9 bases lay between the germline ends. This CDR3 spans 14 amino acids.

Many counts were recorded for this clonotype. CDR3 residues: CASSLGLPNNEQFF. CDR3 nucleotides: TGTGCCAGCAGCTTAGGGCTACCGAACAATGAGCAGTTCTTC. The chain uses TRBV7-2 and TRBJ2-1; the D is unclear. The CDR3 loop spans 14 amino acids. Per germline, CDR1 SGHTA and CDR2 FQGNSA. V lost 1 base, J lost 5 bases, and 9 bases lay in between.